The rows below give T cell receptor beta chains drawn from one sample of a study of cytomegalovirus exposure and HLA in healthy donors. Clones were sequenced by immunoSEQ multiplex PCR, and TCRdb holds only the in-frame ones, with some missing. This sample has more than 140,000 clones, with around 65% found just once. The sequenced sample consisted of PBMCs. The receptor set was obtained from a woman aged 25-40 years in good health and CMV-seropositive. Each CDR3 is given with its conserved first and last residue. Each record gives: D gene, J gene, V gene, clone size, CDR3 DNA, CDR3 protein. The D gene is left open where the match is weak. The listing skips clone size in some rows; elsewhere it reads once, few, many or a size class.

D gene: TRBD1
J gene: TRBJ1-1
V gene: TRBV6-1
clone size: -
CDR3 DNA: TGTGCCAGTTACAGGGGCCGGGAAGGAGTGCGAGCTTTCTTT
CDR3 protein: CASYRGREGVRAFF

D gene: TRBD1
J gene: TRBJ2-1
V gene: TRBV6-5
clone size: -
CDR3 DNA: TGTGCCAGCCGGATAGCAGGGGGCCCCAATGAGCAGTTCTTC
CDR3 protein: CASRIAGGPNEQFF

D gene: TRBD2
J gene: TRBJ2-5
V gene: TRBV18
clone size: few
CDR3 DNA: TGTGCCAGCTCACCTACTAGCGCGGGGGAAGAGACCCAGTACTTC
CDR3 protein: CASSPTSAGEETQYF

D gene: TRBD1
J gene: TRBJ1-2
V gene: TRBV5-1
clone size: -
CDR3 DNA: TGCGCCAGCAGCCCCGGACAGGGGGCAGGATATGGCTACACCTTC
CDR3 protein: CASSPGQGAGYGYTF

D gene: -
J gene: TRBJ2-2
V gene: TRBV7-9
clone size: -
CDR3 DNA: TGTGCCAGCAGCTGGCCCCGACTAGGGGTTACCTCGAACACCGGGGAGCTGTTTTTT
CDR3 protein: CASSWPRLGVTSNTGELFF

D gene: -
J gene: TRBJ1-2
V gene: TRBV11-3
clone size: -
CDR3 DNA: TGTGCCAGCAGCTTAGATGGCGGGGACTATGGCTACACCTTC
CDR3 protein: CASSLDGGDYGYTF

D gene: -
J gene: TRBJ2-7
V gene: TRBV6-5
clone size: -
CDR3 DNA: TGTGCCAGCAGTTTGGGGGGCTACGAGCAGTACTTC
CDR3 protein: CASSLGGYEQYF

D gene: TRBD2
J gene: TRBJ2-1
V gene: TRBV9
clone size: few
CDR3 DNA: TGTGCCAGCAGCGTAGTCAAAGCGGGAGGGCCCCTCGATGAGCAGTTCTTC
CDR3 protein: CASSVVKAGGPLDEQFF

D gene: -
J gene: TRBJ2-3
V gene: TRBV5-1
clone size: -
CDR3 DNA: TGCGCCAGCAGGAGCGGTTCTACGCAGTATTTT
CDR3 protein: CASRSGSTQYF

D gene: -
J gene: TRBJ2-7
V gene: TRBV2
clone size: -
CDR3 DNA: TGTGCCAGCAAGGATCAGGACGAGCAGTACTTC
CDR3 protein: CASKDQDEQYF

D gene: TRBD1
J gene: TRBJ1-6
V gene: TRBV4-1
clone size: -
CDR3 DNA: TGCGCCAGCAGCCAAGGAAGGGGGCAGGGGGCTTATAATTCACCCCTCCACTTT
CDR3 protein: CASSQGRGQGAYNSPLHF

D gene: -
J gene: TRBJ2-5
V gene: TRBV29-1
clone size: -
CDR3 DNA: TGCAGCGTTGACGCAGGGCAGGTGGGGGAGACCCAGTACTTC
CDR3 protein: CSVDAGQVGETQYF

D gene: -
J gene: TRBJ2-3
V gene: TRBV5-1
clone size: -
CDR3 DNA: TGCGCCAGCAGCGAAGTCGGGGAACCGACAGATACGCAGTATTTT
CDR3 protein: CASSEVGEPTDTQYF

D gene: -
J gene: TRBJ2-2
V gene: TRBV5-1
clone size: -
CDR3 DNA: TGCGCCAGCAGCCGAGGGACATCCGGGGAGCTGTTTTTT
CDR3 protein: CASSRGTSGELFF

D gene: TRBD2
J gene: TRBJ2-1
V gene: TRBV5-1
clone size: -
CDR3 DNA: TGCGCCAGCAGCTTGGTGGTACTAGCGGATTACAATGAGCAGTTCTTC
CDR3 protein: CASSLVVLADYNEQFF

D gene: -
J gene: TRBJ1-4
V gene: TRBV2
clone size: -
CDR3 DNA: TGTGCCAGCAGGAACTGGGGGGACCTTAATGAAAAACTGTTTTTT
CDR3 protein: CASRNWGDLNEKLFF

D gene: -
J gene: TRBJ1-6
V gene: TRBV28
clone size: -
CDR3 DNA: TGTGCCAGCAGTTTGTTAACAGCTACGAGCTCCTATAATTCACCCCTCCACTTT
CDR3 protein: CASSLLTATSSYNSPLHF

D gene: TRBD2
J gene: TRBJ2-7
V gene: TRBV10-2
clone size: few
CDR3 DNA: TGCGCCAGCAGTGAAATAGGGCGGTTGTCCGGGGGGACCACCTACGAGCAGTACTTC
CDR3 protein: CASSEIGRLSGGTTYEQYF

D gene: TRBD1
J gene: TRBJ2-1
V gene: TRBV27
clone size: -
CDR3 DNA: TGTGCCAGCAGTCAACAGGGGATTGAGCAGTTCTTC
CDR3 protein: CASSQQGIEQFF

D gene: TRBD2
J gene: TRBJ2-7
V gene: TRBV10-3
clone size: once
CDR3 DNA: TGTGCCATCAGTGAGGGGACTAGCGGGATGATCTACGAGCAGTACTTC
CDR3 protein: CAISEGTSGMIYEQYF

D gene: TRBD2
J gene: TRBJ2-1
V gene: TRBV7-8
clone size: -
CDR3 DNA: TGTGCCAGCAGCTTAGTGAGCGGGGCTAGCAGGTACAATGAGCAGTTCTTC
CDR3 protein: CASSLVSGASRYNEQFF

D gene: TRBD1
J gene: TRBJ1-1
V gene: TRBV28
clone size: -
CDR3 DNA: TGTGCCAGCGGCCTGGACAGGGATGGGGGAGACACTGAAGCTTTCTTT
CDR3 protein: CASGLDRDGGDTEAFF

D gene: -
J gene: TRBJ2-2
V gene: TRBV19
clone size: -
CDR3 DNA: TGTGCCAGTAGTATCTATCCCGGGGAGCTGTTTTTT
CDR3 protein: CASSIYPGELFF

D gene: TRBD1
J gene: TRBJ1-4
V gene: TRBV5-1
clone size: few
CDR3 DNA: TGCGCCAGCAGACTTGGACAGGGGGGAGAAAAACTGTTTTTT
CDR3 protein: CASRLGQGGEKLFF

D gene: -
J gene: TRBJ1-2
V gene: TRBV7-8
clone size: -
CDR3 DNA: TGTGCCAGCAGCTCGAGGGTAGGGGGAGACTATGGCTACACCTTC
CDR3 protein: CASSSRVGGDYGYTF

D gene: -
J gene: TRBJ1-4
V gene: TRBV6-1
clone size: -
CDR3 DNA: TGTGCCAGCAGTGAAAGGGGCAGGGGACGAACTAATGAAAAACTGTTTTTT
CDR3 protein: CASSERGRGRTNEKLFF

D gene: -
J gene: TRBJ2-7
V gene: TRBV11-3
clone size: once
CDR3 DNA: TGTGCCAGCAGCCGACGGGACACTGACGAGCAGTACTTC
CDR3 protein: CASSRRDTDEQYF

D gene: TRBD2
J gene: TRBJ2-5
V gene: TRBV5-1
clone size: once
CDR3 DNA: TGCGCCAGCAGTCTTGGAGTACTAGCGGGGACAGAGACCCAGTACTTC
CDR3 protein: CASSLGVLAGTETQYF

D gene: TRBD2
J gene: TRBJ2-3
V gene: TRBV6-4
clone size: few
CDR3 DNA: TGTGCCAGCAGTGAGTCTAGCGGGAGTAGTTCAGATACGCAGTATTTT
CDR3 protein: CASSESSGSSSDTQYF

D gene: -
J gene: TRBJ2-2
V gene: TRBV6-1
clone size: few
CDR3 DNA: TGTGCCAGCAGTGCTGATCCGGGGGGCCGGGAGCTGTTTTTT
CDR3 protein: CASSADPGGRELFF

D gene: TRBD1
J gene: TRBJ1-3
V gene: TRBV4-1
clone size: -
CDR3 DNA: TGCGCCAGCAGCCAAGCTATCTGGATCGACAGGGGAGGGAACACCATATATTTT
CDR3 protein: CASSQAIWIDRGGNTIYF

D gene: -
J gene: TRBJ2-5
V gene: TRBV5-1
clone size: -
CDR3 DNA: TGCGCCAGCAAGACAGACCCCAACCAAGAGACCCAGTACTTC
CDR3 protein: CASKTDPNQETQYF

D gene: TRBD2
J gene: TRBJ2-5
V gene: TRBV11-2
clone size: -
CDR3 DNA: TGTGCCAGCAGCCTACGACTAGCGGGGAACCAAGAGACCCAGTACTTC
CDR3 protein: CASSLRLAGNQETQYF

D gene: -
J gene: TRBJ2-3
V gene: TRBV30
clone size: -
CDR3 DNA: TGTGCCCAGGGTCCTGGGAACACAGATACGCAGTATTTT
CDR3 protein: CAQGPGNTDTQYF

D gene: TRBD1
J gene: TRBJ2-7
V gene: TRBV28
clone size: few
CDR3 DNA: TGTGCCAGCAGTTTATGGGGACAGGGCTCTTCCTACGAGCAGTACTTC
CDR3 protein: CASSLWGQGSSYEQYF

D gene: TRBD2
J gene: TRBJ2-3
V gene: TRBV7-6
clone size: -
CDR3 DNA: TGTGCCAGCAGCTTTAGTCCCTTAGCGGGTGGGGCAGATACGCAGTATTTT
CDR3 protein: CASSFSPLAGGADTQYF

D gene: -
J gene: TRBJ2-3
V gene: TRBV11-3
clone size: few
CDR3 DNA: TGTGCCAGCAGCCCCAGGAGGGAGTCAGATACGCAGTATTTT
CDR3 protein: CASSPRRESDTQYF

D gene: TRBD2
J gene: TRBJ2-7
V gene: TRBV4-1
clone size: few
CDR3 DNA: TGCGCCAGCAGCCAAGCCTCACTAGCGGGGGGGACCTACGAGCAGTACTTC
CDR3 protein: CASSQASLAGGTYEQYF

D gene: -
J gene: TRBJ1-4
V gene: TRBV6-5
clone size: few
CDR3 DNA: TGTGCCAGCAGTTACAAAGGACAGTGGGCTAATGAAAAACTGTTTTTT
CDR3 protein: CASSYKGQWANEKLFF

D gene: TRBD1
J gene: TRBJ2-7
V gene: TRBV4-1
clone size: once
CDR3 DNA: TGCGCCAGCAGCCTCGGGACAGGGTCCTCAGAGCAGTACTTC
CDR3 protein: CASSLGTGSSEQYF

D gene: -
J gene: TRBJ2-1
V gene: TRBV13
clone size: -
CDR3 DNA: TGTGCCAGCAGCTTGCCCGGCGAGGAATTCAATGAGCAGTTCTTC
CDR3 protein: CASSLPGEEFNEQFF

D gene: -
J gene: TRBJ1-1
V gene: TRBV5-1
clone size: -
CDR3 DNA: TGCGCCAGCAGCTTGGATGTCGGGGTCCGGTACACTGAAGCTTTCTTT
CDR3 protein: CASSLDVGVRYTEAFF

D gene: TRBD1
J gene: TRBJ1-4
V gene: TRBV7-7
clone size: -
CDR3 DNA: TGTGCCAGCAGCCGCAGGGGGTCTAATGAAAAACTGTTTTTT
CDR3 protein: CASSRRGSNEKLFF

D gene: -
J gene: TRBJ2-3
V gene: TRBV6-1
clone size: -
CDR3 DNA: TGTGCCAGCAGTGAGCAGGGAGGTACGCAGTATTTT
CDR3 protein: CASSEQGGTQYF

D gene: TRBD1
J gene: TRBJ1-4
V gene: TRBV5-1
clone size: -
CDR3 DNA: TGCGCCAGCAGCTCGGGACAGAAGAATGAAAAACTGTTTTTT
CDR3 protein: CASSSGQKNEKLFF

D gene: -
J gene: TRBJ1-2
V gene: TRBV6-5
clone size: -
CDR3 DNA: TGTGCCAGCAGTCCTGACTCCTTGCGGGGTAGAGCATTC
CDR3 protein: CASSPDSLRGRAF

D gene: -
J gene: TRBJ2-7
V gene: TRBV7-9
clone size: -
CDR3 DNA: TGTGCCAGCAGCTTATACGGGGACGAGCAGTACTTC
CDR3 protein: CASSLYGDEQYF

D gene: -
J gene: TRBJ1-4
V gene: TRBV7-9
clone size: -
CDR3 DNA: TGTGCCAGCAGCTTCGGACAGTCGACTAATGAAAAACTGTTTTTT
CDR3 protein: CASSFGQSTNEKLFF

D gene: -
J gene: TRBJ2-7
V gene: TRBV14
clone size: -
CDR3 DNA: TGTGCCAGCAGCCAAGGGAGGGTTTACGAGCAGTACTTC
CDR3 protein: CASSQGRVYEQYF

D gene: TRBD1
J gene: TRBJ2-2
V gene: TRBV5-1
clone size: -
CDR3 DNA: TGCGCCAGCAGCCAGACAGGGCCCGGCGGGGAGCTGTTTTTT
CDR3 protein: CASSQTGPGGELFF

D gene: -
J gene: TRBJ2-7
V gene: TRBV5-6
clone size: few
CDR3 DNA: TGTGCCAGCAGCTTTTATCGGGACTCCACCTACGAGCAGTACTTC
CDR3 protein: CASSFYRDSTYEQYF

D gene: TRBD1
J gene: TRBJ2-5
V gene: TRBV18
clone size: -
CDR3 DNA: TGTGCCAGCTCACCCAGGACAGGTCCCCAAGAGACCCAGTACTTC
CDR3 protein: CASSPRTGPQETQYF

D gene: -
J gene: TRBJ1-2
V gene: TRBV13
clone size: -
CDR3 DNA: TGTGCCAGCAGCTTAGGCAGGGGCGCATATGGCTACACCTTC
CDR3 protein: CASSLGRGAYGYTF

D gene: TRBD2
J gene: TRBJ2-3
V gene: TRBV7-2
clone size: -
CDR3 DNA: TGTGCCAGCAGCTTATGGGGGAGCGGGGTAGATACGCAGTATTTT
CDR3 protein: CASSLWGSGVDTQYF

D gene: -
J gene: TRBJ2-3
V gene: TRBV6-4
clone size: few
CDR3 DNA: TGTGCCAGCAGTCCCGGGTCAGTTGGCACAGATACGCAGTATTTT
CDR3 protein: CASSPGSVGTDTQYF